The 6 T cell receptor beta chains given below trace back to one sample, sequenced in a study of blood T cell repertoires in COVID-19 (dated by TCRdb to 2018 to 2021). The method was the immunoSEQ multiplex PCR assay. As stored in TCRdb, this immuneACCESS dataset retains in-frame rearrangements with V and J assigned. A fraction of the clones does not appear; measured against another copy, unresolved V genes explain less than half of the discrepancy, and the remainder lacks a known reason. This sample lists more than 40,000 clones; approximately 88% were detected once. Clones ranked in the top ten supply approximately 2.9% of the sample. Material for sequencing was peripheral blood. These receptor sequences come from a man aged 50 to 60 with active COVID-19.

V usage is TRBV6-5 and J usage is TRBJ1-2; possible D gene TRBD1, 5 bases. Germline V CDR1 and CDR2: MNHEY, SVGAGI. The CDR3 runs 10 residues. Trimming took 10 bases from V and 6 from J, leaving 9 bases between them. The CDR3 nucleotides are TGTGCCACCCGGGGGGATGGCTACACCTTC. Translation gives CATRGDGYTF.

The chain combines TRBV7-9 with TRBJ2-5; a possible D gene is TRBD2 (5 bases). Germline values: CDR1 SEHNR, CDR2 FQNEAQ (reference sequence). This CDR3 region has 14 residues. V lost 5 bases to trimming and J lost 1 base, with 11 bases between them. The CDR3 here is CASSPEGAQETQYF. The CDR3 DNA sequence: TGTGCCAGCAGCCCAGAGGGTGCCCAAGAGACCCAGTACTTC.

The gene calls are TRBV20-1 and TRBJ2-5; D unresolved. Per germline, CDR1 DFQATT and CDR2 SNEGSKA (reference sequence). This CDR3 has 15 residues. Trimming removed 3 bases from V and 2 bases from J, with 16 bases in between. The CDR3 is CSASAGRNFQETQYF. The CDR3 DNA reads as TGCAGTGCTAGTGCTGGGCGTAATTTTCAAGAGACCCAGTACTTC.

The genes are TRBV3-1 (or the pseudogene TRBV3-2) and TRBJ2-7; a weak D match, TRBD1 (6 bases). This CDR3 has 16 residues. V shed 4 bases and J shed 6 bases, with 22 bases lying between them. Germline loops: CDR1 LGHDT, CDR2 YNNKEL (reference sequence). The CDR3 here is CASSLLPGTPLGEQYV. The DNA of the CDR3 is TGTGCCAGCAGCCTGCTCCCCGGGACACCGCTCGGCGAGCAGTACGTC.

The chain combines TRBV7-8 with TRBJ1-1; no clear D. The CDR3 extends over 11 amino acids. Trimming stripped 5 bases from V and 6 bases from J, with 7 bases between. In germline, CDR1 is SGHVS, CDR2 FQNEAQ. DNA for the CDR3: TGTGCCAGCAGCCCCGGAGCTGAAGCTTTCTTT. As protein: CASSPGAEAFF. The full variable domain, completed using reference TRBV7-8 and TRBJ1-1, is GAGVSQSPRYKVAKRGQDVALRCDPISGHVSLFWYQQALGQGPEFLTYFQNEAQLDKSGLPSDRFFAERPEGSVSTLKIQRTQQEDSAVYLCASSPGAEAFFGQGTRLTVV.

The CDR3, as DNA: TGTGCCAGCAGCACAGGGACTAGCGGGGCGTACAATGAGCAGTTCTTC. It codes for CASSTGTSGAYNEQFF. The chain has TRBV7-6 and TRBJ2-1; 13 bases agree with TRBD2. CDR3 length: 16 amino acids. The V gene's germline CDR1 is SGHVS and CDR2 FNYEAQ. With 5 bases clipped from V and 4 bases from J, the junction kept 5 bases outside the gene matches.